Sequencing of this T cell receptor (beta chain) was carried out in a study of early T cells in non-severe SARS-CoV-2 infection. With regard to this clonotype: A junction boundary mismatches the germline segment, possibly from a read error.

There are 14 residues in the CDR3. Germline V gene sequence: CDR1 SGHDT, CDR2 YYEEEE. Researchers tagged individual cDNA molecules with unique molecular identifiers. TCRdb re-analysed the 5' RACE reads in MiXCR, keeping a single row per CDR3 protein. The sample has over 95,000 distinct CDR3 sequences, approximately 17% seen once. Sequencing was performed on whole blood. This receptor was identified in an adult who was a healthcare worker with PCR-confirmed SARS-CoV-2 infection or an uninfected control (not recorded which). The genes are TRBV5-6 and TRBJ2-5; maybe TRBD1 (6 bases). The CDR3: CASNLQGQPETQYF. The CDR3 region has the DNA TGTGCCAGCAACTTGCAGGGGCAACCAGAGACCCAGTACTTC.